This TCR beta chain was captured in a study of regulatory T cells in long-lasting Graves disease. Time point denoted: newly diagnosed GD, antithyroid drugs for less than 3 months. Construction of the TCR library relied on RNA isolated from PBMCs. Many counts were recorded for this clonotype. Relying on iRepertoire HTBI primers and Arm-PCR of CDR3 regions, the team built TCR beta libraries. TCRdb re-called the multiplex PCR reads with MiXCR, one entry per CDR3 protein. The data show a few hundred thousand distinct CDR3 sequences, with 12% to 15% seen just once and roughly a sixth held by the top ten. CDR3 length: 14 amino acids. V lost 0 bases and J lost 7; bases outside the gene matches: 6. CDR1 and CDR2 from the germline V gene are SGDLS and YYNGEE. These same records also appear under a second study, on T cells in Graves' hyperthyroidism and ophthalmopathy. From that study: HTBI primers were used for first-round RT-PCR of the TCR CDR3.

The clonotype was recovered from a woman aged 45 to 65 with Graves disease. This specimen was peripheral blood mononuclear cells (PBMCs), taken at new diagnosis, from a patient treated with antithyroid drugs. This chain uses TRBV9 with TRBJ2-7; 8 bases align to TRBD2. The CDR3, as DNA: TGTGCCAGCAGCGTAGCGGGAGGGCTTGGTGAGCAGTACTTC. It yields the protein CASSVAGGLGEQYF.